These 25 T cell receptor beta chains were all obtained from the same sample, sequenced in a study of PD-1 blockade in classical Hodgkin lymphoma. Each of the patients experienced relapse following autologous stem cell transplantation, and their brentuximab vedotin exposure differed. The repertoire was sequenced with immunoSEQ multiplex PCR; TCRdb's copy has only in-frame clones and lacks some. The data show some 95,000 clones, with nearly 90% seen just once and about 11% held by the top ten. The input for sequencing was peripheral blood mononuclear cells (PBMCs), taken before the second cycle of nivolumab. The source is a human donor with classical Hodgkin lymphoma.

The chain joins TRBV10-3 to TRBJ2-7; D is tentatively TRBD1 or TRBD2 (5 bases each). The CDR3 is made up of 14 amino acids. Germline V lookup: CDR1 ENHRY, CDR2 SYGVKD. V was trimmed by 0 bases and J by 2 bases, leaving 8 bases between them. The CDR3: CAISESGEPYEQYF. Written as DNA, the CDR3 is TGTGCCATCAGTGAGTCGGGGGAGCCCTACGAGCAGTACTTC.

In its sample, this clone was seen a few times. The chain links TRBV7-9 to TRBJ2-2, with no clear D. V lost 1 base and J 4 bases, leaving 7 bases between the germline ends. This CDR3 region has 14 residues. The germline V gene encodes CDR1 SEHNR and CDR2 FQNEAQ (reference sequence). DNA of the CDR3: TGTGCCAGCAGCTTAGTGGGCGGCACCGGGGAGCTGTTTTTT. Translating gives CASSLVGGTGELFF.

The chain joins TRBV28 to TRBJ2-7, with D unclear. The CDR3 spans 13 residues. Germline CDR1 MDHEN, CDR2 SYDVKM. Trimming shortened V by 5 bases and J by 5 bases, and 13 bases separated the two germline ends. The CDR3 DNA sequence: TGTGCCAGCAGTCGCCGGGCTCGCAACGAGCAGTACTTC. This translates into CASSRRARNEQYF.

The chain carries TRBV19 and TRBJ1-2; a possible D gene is TRBD1 (6 bases). The CDR3 runs to 15 residues. Trimming stripped 4 bases from V and 4 bases from J, with 16 bases between. Looked up from germline, CDR1 is LNHDA and CDR2 is SQIVND (reference sequence). The CDR3 DNA is TGTGCCAGTAGTACCGGAGGGGGGGACGGCTATGGCTACACCTTC. Translated: CASSTGGGDGYGYTF.

The sample holds one count of this clone. The chain combines TRBV7-9 with TRBJ1-4; D is uncertain. The CDR3 is made up of 18 amino acids. The V end was cut by 0 bases, the J end by 7 bases, with 21 bases between. From germline, CDR1 is SEHNR and CDR2 FQNEAQ (reference sequence). CDR3 coding DNA: TGTGCCAGCAGCTTAGCGCGTGTCTTACCAGGTGTCGGTGAAAAACTGTTTTTT. Translation: CASSLARVLPGVGEKLFF.

This clone has more than one count but fewer than ten. This sequence joins TRBV9 and TRBJ2-7, with D perhaps TRBD2 (5 bases). The V end was cut by 3 bases, the J end by 1 base, with 5 bases between. Germline CDR1 is SGDLS and CDR2 is YYNGEE. The CDR3 is made up of 12 amino acids. The CDR3 DNA is TGTGCCAGCAGCGGGACTTCCTACGAGCAGTACTTC. It encodes CASSGTSYEQYF.

V and J are TRBV6-1 and TRBJ2-1; 8 bases map to TRBD1. Per germline, CDR1 MNHNS and CDR2 SASEGT. The CDR3 totals 16 residues. Losses at the gene ends were 6 bases for V and 6 bases for J; bases not matched to a gene: 13. The CDR3 nucleotides are TGTGCCAGCAGAGAACAGGGGGTGTATCGTCCCAATGAGCAGTTCTTC. Translating it yields CASREQGVYRPNEQFF.

In DNA form, the CDR3 reads TGTGCCAGCAGCTCTGGACAGTTCGATTGGGGGTATGGCTACACCTTC. Its protein is CASSSGQFDWGYGYTF. V gene TRBV7-9 combines with J gene TRBJ1-2; D perhaps matches TRBD1 (6 bases). CDR3 length: 16 amino acids. CDR1 is SEHNR, CDR2 FQNEAQ, per germline (reference sequence). V gave up 4 bases and J gave up 5 bases, with 20 bases separating them.

The rearrangement uses TRBV5-6 and TRBJ2-3; D is unresolved. V was clipped by 0 bases and J by 2 bases, with 7 bases between them. Germline V CDR1 and CDR2: SGHDT, YYEEEE. This CDR3 is built from 14 residues. This CDR3 reads CASSLAGPTDTQYF. The CDR3 region has the DNA TGTGCCAGCAGCTTGGCCGGACCCACAGATACGCAGTATTTT.

The V gene is TRBV7-2, the J gene TRBJ2-5; unclear D gene. CDR3 length equals 13 residues. Germline CDR1 and CDR2: SGHTA and FQGNSA. Trimming pared 5 bases from V and 3 bases from J, leaving 10 bases between. CDR3 coding DNA: TGTGCCAGCAGCCGCGCCAGGAAAGAGACCCAGTACTTC. Amino acids: CASSRARKETQYF.

The chain employs TRBV29-1 and TRBJ2-3, with 10 nucleotides matching TRBD2. Germline CDR1 is SQVTM and CDR2 is ANQGSEA. Trimming took 3 bases from V and 6 from J; bases not matched to a gene: 18. There are 18 residues in the CDR3. CDR3 loop: CSVEREEGELAGGDTQYF. The DNA of the CDR3 is TGCAGCGTTGAGCGGGAGGAGGGTGAGTTAGCGGGAGGTGATACGCAGTATTTT.

J is TRBJ2-1 and V is TRBV11-2, with 7 positions matching TRBD2. This CDR3 has 16 residues. Germline V gene lookup returns CDR1 SGHAT and CDR2 FQNNGV. The ends lost 5 bases at V and 0 bases at J; junction bases unmatched: 7. The CDR3 sequence is CASSALGGGSYNEQFF. The CDR3, as DNA: TGTGCCAGCAGCGCCCTAGGCGGGGGCTCCTACAATGAGCAGTTCTTC.

The chain has TRBV28 and TRBJ2-1, with 7 bases fitting TRBD1. In germline, CDR1 is MDHEN, CDR2 SYDVKM. This CDR3 comprises 13 residues. V shed 2 bases and J 6 bases; nucleotides not matched to a gene: 1. The CDR3 DNA is TGTGCCAGCAGTTTACCAGGGGGCAATGAGCAGTTCTTC. Encoded protein: CASSLPGGNEQFF.

The rearrangement uses TRBV28 and TRBJ1-1, with D unclear. V was pared by 1 base and J by 4 bases, with 10 bases between. The CDR3 covers 14 residues. CDR1 is MDHEN and CDR2 is SYDVKM in the germline V gene. CDR3 residues: CASSLSLAGTEAFF. DNA of the CDR3: TGTGCCAGCAGTTTATCTCTAGCGGGCACTGAAGCTTTCTTT.

This clone was picked up one time. This chain connects TRBV7-8 to TRBJ2-5; no definite D call. Germline V gene data show CDR1 as SGHVS and CDR2 as FQNEAQ. Trimming pared 0 bases from V and 5 bases from J, leaving 10 bases between. The CDR3 is 14 amino acids. CDR3 in amino acids: CASSLAFLRETQYF. The CDR3 DNA sequence: TGTGCCAGCAGCTTAGCCTTTCTTAGGGAGACCCAGTACTTC.

This clone was counted only a few times. This rearrangement joins TRBV20-1 to TRBJ1-1; D is uncertain. The CDR3 has 11 residues. Between the trimmed V and J ends, which lost 1 base and 1 base, there was a span of 1 base. Germline V lookup: CDR1 DFQATT, CDR2 SNEGSKA (reference sequence). CDR3 region: CSARGNTEAFF. DNA of the CDR3: TGCAGTGCTAGAGGGAACACTGAAGCTTTCTTT.

The J gene is TRBJ1-1, the V gene TRBV7-3; 9 bases are a match to TRBD1. Trimming at V came to 3 bases and at J to 4 bases, leaving 3 bases not matched to a gene. Germline V gene data show CDR1 as SGHTA and CDR2 as FQGTGA. This CDR3 is 14 amino acids long. The CDR3 protein is CASSFDRGSTEAFF. Here the CDR3 DNA reads TGTGCCAGCAGCTTCGACAGGGGGAGCACTGAAGCTTTCTTT.

This clone was recorded a few times. CDR3 loop: CASSQGVTGVDQPQHF. CDR3 DNA sequence: TGCGCCAGCAGCCAAGGAGTAACAGGGGTGGATCAGCCCCAGCATTTT. The rearrangement joins TRBV4-1 to TRBJ1-5; 7 bases are a match to TRBD1. The V gene's germline CDR1 is MGHRA and CDR2 YSYEKL. This CDR3 contains 16 residues. V lost 1 base and J lost 5; bases outside the gene matches: 8.

This clone was observed a single time. CDR3 sequence: CASSGRQASLGGYTF. The CDR3 region has the DNA TGTGCCAGCAGCGGCAGACAGGCATCGTTAGGTGGCTACACCTTC. J is TRBJ1-2 and V is TRBV4-2; tentatively, D is TRBD1 (6 bases). The length of the CDR3 is 15 residues. Germline assignment: CDR1 LGHNA and CDR2 YNFKEQ. Trimming left V 5 bases short and J 7 bases short, with 20 bases between.

The chain is built from TRBV5-1 and TRBJ2-1; 8 bases fit TRBD1. The length of the CDR3 is 15 residues. V lost 3 bases and J lost 6; bases outside the gene matches: 8. Germline lookup yields CDR1 SGHRS and CDR2 YFSETQ. CDR3: CASSSQGARFNEQFF. The CDR3 nucleotides are TGCGCCAGCAGCTCTCAGGGGGCCCGATTCAATGAGCAGTTCTTC.

J is TRBJ2-7 and V is TRBV7-9; no firm D call. CDR3 length equals 14 residues. V gave up 1 base and J gave up 2 bases, with 9 bases separating them. Germline CDR1 SEHNR, CDR2 FQNEAQ (reference sequence). The CDR3 here is CASSLVPEPYEQYF. CDR3 nucleotides: TGTGCCAGCAGCTTAGTTCCGGAGCCCTACGAGCAGTACTTC.

V usage is TRBV27 and J usage is TRBJ2-7; a possible D gene is TRBD2 (6 bases). CDR3 length equals 12 residues. Between the trimmed V and J ends, which lost 7 bases and 3 bases, there was a span of 10 bases. From germline, CDR1 is MNHEY and CDR2 SMNVEV (reference sequence). CDR3 sequence (DNA): TGTGCCAGCATGGCGGGGCACTACGAGCAGTACTTC. Translation: CASMAGHYEQYF.

This clone was seen only a few times. The CDR3 is CASSWTVSSYEQYF. CDR3 bases: TGCGCCAGCAGCTGGACCGTCAGCTCCTACGAGCAGTACTTC. The chain carries TRBV5-1 and TRBJ2-7; D not certain. With 3 bases removed from V and 0 bases from J, the gap between germline ends came to 10 bases. Germline-derived CDR1 and CDR2 are SGHRS and YFSETQ. This CDR3 region has 14 residues.

V and J are TRBV28 and TRBJ1-5; TRBD1 aligns across 9 bases. Germline V gene lookup returns CDR1 MDHEN and CDR2 SYDVKM. The CDR3 consists of 16 residues. Unmatched junction bases numbered 7, after V lost 2 bases and J lost 5 bases. The CDR3, as DNA: TGTGCCAGCAGTTTAACGGGACAGGGAGGCGATCAGCCCCAGCATTTT. It encodes CASSLTGQGGDQPQHF.

This chain links TRBV9 with TRBJ2-7; 10 positions agree with TRBD2. The CDR3 covers 15 residues. The V gene end was trimmed by 1 base and the J gene end by 0 bases; junction bases not matched to a gene: 1. The V gene's germline CDR1 is SGDLS and CDR2 YYNGEE. Here the CDR3 reads CASSVLAGASYEQYF. CDR3 DNA sequence: TGTGCCAGCAGCGTACTAGCGGGAGCCTCCTACGAGCAGTACTTC.